The TCR beta chain under discussion was sequenced for a study of blood T cell repertoires in COVID-19. Overall study: Acute and convalescent COVID-19 samples came from the United States, Italy and Spain. T cells, B-cell-depleted T cells, or PBMCs provided the cDNA or gDNA that served as material.

The V and J ends lost 5 bases and 2 bases respectively, with 13 bases between them. Per germline, CDR1 MGHDK and CDR2 SYGVNS. The CDR3 loop spans 15 amino acids. The method was immunoSEQ multiplex PCR; TCRdb's version includes in-frame clones alone and lacks a portion of them. The sample consists of around 170,000 clones, roughly four fifths of them appearing once. The clonotype comes from a woman in her 40s with acute or convalescent COVID-19. The chain employs TRBV25-1 and TRBJ2-1; the D is unclear. Material: peripheral blood. The CDR3: CASSSHSSTYNEQFF. The CDR3 DNA sequence: TGTGCCAGCAGTTCACACAGCAGTACCTACAATGAGCAGTTCTTC.